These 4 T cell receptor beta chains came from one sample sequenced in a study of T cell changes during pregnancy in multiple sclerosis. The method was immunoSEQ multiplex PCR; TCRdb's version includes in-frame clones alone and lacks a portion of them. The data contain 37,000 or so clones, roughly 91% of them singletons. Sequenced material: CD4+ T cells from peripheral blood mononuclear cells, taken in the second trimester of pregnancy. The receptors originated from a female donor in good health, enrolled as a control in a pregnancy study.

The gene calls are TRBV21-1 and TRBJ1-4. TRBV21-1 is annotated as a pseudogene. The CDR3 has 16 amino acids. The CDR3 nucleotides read TGTGCCAGCAGCAAAGTTAAGGGGGGGACTAATGAAAAACTGTTTTTT. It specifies CASSKVKGGTNEKLFF.

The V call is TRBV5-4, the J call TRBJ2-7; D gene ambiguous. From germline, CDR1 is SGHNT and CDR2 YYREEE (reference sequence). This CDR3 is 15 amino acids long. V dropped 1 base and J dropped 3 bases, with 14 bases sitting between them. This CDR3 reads CASSLKGGNDYEQYF. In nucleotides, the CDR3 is TGTGCCAGCAGCTTGAAAGGCGGTAATGACTACGAGCAGTACTTC.

CDR3 nucleotide sequence: TGTGCCAGCAGTTTCCTAGGGGTTGAAGCTTTCTTT. Translated, it gives CASSFLGVEAFF. The J gene is TRBJ1-1, the V gene TRBV28; D might be TRBD1 (5 bases). The V end lost 3 bases, the J end lost 7 bases, and 9 bases lay between the germline ends. Germline-derived CDR1 and CDR2 are MDHEN and SYDVKM. The CDR3 sequence is 12 residues long.

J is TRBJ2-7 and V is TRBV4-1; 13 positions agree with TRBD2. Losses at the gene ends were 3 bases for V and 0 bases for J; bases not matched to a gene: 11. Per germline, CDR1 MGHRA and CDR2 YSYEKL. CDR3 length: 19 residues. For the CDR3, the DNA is TGCGCCAGCAGCCACCCACTAGCGGGGGGGGGCCTGAACTCCTACGAGCAGTACTTC. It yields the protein CASSHPLAGGGLNSYEQYF.